This TCR beta chain derives from a study of neoadjuvant anti-PD-1 for oral cavity cancer. Looking at the study overall: Most patients had three to four biweekly doses of 3 mg/kg nivolumab before resection. Study-wide points: TCR analyses covered only a few patients per response group. Post-treatment tumors with larger preexisting clones showed more shrinkage.

In regard to this clone: Antigen: not known.

Only in-frame clones appear in the TCRdb table, and some are missing; sequencing was by immunoSEQ multiplex PCR. Among around 7,100 clones, 50% to 75% were seen once, and the ten largest hold around 5.9%. With 7 bases removed from V and 6 bases from J, the gap between germline ends came to 21 bases. Germline-derived CDR1 and CDR2 are SNHLY and FYNNEI. The CDR3 runs 15 residues. The rearrangement uses TRBV2 and TRBJ1-2, with D unclear. The receptor was isolated from a person aged 40 to 85 with oral cavity squamous cell carcinoma. Sequencing was performed on tumor tissue, taken before nivolumab (anti-PD-1) treatment. CDR3 coding DNA: TGTGCCAGCACCAAAAGATGGGAGGGTAGGGATGGCTACACCTTC. Translation gives CASTKRWEGRDGYTF.